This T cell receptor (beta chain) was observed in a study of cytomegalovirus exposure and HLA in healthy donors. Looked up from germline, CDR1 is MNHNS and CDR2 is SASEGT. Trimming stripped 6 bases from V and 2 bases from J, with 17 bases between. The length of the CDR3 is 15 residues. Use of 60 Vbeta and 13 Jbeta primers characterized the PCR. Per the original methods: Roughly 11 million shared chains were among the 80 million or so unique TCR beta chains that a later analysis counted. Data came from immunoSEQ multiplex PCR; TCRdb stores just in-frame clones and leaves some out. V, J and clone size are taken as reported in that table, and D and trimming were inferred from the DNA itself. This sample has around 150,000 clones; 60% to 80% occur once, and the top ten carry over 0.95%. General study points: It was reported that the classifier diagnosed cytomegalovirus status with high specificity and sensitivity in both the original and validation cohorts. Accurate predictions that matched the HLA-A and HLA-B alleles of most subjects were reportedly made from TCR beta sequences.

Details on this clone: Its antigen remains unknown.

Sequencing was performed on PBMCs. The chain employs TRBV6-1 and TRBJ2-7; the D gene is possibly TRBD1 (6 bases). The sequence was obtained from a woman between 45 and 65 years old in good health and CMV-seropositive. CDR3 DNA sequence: TGTGCCAGCAGCGCCGGGTGGGACAATGCCTACGAGCAGTACTTC. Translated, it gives CASSAGWDNAYEQYF.